These 5 T cell receptor beta chains were sequenced from one sample in a study of OX40 agonist ivuxolimab in advanced cancers. The assay was immunoSEQ multiplex PCR, and TCRdb's table has in-frame clones only and misses some. This table has approximately 99,000 clones, roughly 94% appearing once. Sequencing used CD4+ or CD8+ T cells sorted from blood, obtained in a trial of the OX40 agonist ivuxolimab. These receptors were obtained from an adult with an advanced solid tumor such as melanoma, head and neck, liver or kidney cancer.

This clone was recorded once. The chain has TRBV6-5 and TRBJ2-5; TRBD2 agrees at 7 bases. CDR1 is MNHEY and CDR2 is SVGAGI in the germline V gene. The junction had 2 bases not matched to a gene; V was cut back by 2 bases and J by 5 bases. The CDR3 is made up of 13 amino acids. CDR3 coding DNA: TGTGCCAGCAGTTACAGGGAGGGGGAGACCCAGTACTTC. It is translated as CASSYREGETQYF.

This clone showed up just a few times. This rearrangement joins TRBV13 to TRBJ1-1, with D maybe TRBD1 (6 bases). V lost 3 bases, J lost 4 bases, and 12 bases lay in between. CDR1 is PRHDT, CDR2 FYEKMQ, per germline (reference sequence). The CDR3 extends over 14 amino acids. DNA of the CDR3: TGTGCCAGCAGCTTGCCGCCAGGGGCCACTGAAGCTTTCTTT. It is translated as CASSLPPGATEAFF.

The rearrangement uses TRBV29-1 and TRBJ2-7, with a tentative D call TRBD2 (5 bases). Per the germline V gene, CDR1 is SQVTM and CDR2 is ANQGSEA. Trimming removed 6 bases from V and 5 bases from J, with 20 bases in between. This CDR3 contains 14 residues. CDR3 nucleotides: TGCAGCGTAAATGTCATGGAGGCAACGCACGAGCAGTACTTC. This sequence encodes CSVNVMEATHEQYF.

The rearrangement links TRBV18 to TRBJ1-2; 10 bases agree with TRBD1. CDR3 length: 18 amino acids. The germline V gene has CDR1 KGHSH and CDR2 LQKENI. The trim removed 0 bases at V and 2 bases at J, leaving 9 bases unmatched. The CDR3 nucleotides are TGTGCCAGCTCACCACCACGCTCGACAGGGGGCGTCAACTATGGCTACACCTTC. It yields the protein CASSPPRSTGGVNYGYTF.

This CDR3 reads CASTELVVNEQFF. For the CDR3, the DNA is TGTGCCAGCACAGAGCTTGTAGTCAATGAGCAGTTCTTC. The chain couples TRBV5-6 to TRBJ2-1; no clear D gene. Germline CDR1 reads SGHDT; CDR2 reads YYEEEE. The V end was cut by 6 bases, the J end by 6 bases, with 13 bases between. The CDR3 contains 13 residues.